Sequencing of this TCR beta chain was carried out in a study of blood T cells in healthy people across ages. Samples had at least 7 million PBMCs isolated from them. Only a few counts were recorded for this clonotype. What it binds is unknown. Overall study results and limits: Unknown donor CMV status possibly confounded expanded clonotype changes. The study found more naive CD4+ cells and higher diversity in long-lived than aged donors.

Primed by a sample-barcoded 5' primer and a J-beta primer mix, a second PCR proceeded for about 7 to 11 cycles. MiXCR was run by TCRdb on the 5' RACE reads, yielding one entry per CDR3 protein. Among 1.5 million to 2 million distinct CDR3 sequences listed, roughly a third were seen once. Germline V gene data show CDR1 as MGHRA and CDR2 as YSYEKL. The CDR3 covers 16 residues. J lost 0 bases, V lost 2 bases, and 6 bases had no gene match. Material: blood. The source of this sequence is a woman aged 30 to 39 in good health. The chain is built from TRBV4-1 and TRBJ2-7; TRBD1 matches 8 bases. Here the CDR3 reads CASSQPRDRSSYEQYF. The CDR3 DNA follows: TGCGCCAGCAGCCAACCCCGGGACAGGTCCTCCTACGAGCAGTACTTC.